The 21 T cell receptor beta chains reported below all come from one sample, sequenced in a study of graft-versus-host responses after intestinal transplantation. Lamina propria and intraepithelial lymphocytes were released by processing graft tissue. Here immunoSEQ multiplex PCR was the method, and the copy in TCRdb shows in-frame clones only, minus some. The table includes over 9,500 clones, approximately 77% detected once. Sequenced here: ileum tissue, sampled roughly 470 days after intestinal transplantation. The receptors were sampled from a human patient who received an intestinal transplant, so some T cells may come from the graft donor.

V is TRBV19 and J is TRBJ1-6; the D is unclear. The CDR3 has 14 residues. Germline CDR1 LNHDA, CDR2 SQIVND (reference sequence). V lost 1 base, J lost 6 bases, and 7 bases lay in between. This chain's CDR3 is CASSIGTANSPLHF. The CDR3 nucleotides read TGTGCCAGTAGTATAGGGACGGCTAATTCACCCCTCCACTTT.

The V and J genes are TRBV10-1 and TRBJ2-5, with unresolved D. Trimming took 11 bases from V and 6 from J, leaving 34 bases between them. Germline CDR1 and CDR2: WNHNN and SYGVQD (reference sequence). This CDR3 region has 18 residues. The DNA of the CDR3 is TGCGCCGAACAGCCCCCCTCTGGGTTGTGCACCTGTATTCAGACCCAGTACTTC. Its protein product is CAEQPPSGLCTCIQTQYF.

The chain links TRBV6-5 to TRBJ2-1; 7 bases fit TRBD1. The CDR3 length is 14 residues. CDR1 is MNHEY, CDR2 SVGAGI, per germline. V was clipped by 6 bases and J by 8 bases; unmatched bases: 10. The CDR3 sequence is CASRLQGWDDEQFF. CDR3 nucleotides: TGTGCCAGCAGATTACAGGGGTGGGACGATGAGCAGTTCTTC.

V is TRBV7-9 and J is TRBJ1-4; D is perhaps TRBD1 (5 bases). CDR3 size: 16 residues. The V gene lost 5 bases and the J gene lost 8 bases, with 21 bases spanning the gap. Germline-derived CDR1 and CDR2 are SEHNR and FQNEAQ (reference sequence). The CDR3 spells CASSVSPGRTSEKLFF. The CDR3 DNA reads as TGTGCCAGCAGCGTTTCCCCAGGGAGGACGTCAGAAAAACTGTTTTTT. Based on the CDR3 plus reference TRBV7-9 and TRBJ1-4, the full variable domain is DTGVSQNPRHKITKRGQNVTFRCDPISEHNRLYWYRQTLGQGPEFLTYFQNEAQLEKSRLLSDRFSAERPKGSFSTLEIQRTEQGDSAMYLCASSVSPGRTSEKLFFGSGTQLSVL.

The chain uses TRBV6-6 and TRBJ2-5; the D gene is possibly TRBD2 (5 bases). Trimming took off 7 bases at V and 5 bases at J, with 11 bases between the two ends. The CDR3 is made up of 12 amino acids. CDR1 is MNHNY and CDR2 is SVGAGI in the germline V gene (reference sequence). Written as DNA, the CDR3 is TGTGCCAGCAACGAGGGTCCGGAGACCCAGTACTTC. Its protein product is CASNEGPETQYF.

This rearrangement joins TRBV6-6 to TRBJ2-3; 8 bases agree with TRBD1. This CDR3 region has 16 residues. Germline V gives CDR1 MNHNY, CDR2 SVGAGI (reference sequence). After removal of 7 bases from V and 2 bases from J, the junction contained 11 bases not matched to a gene. CDR3 DNA sequence: TGTGCCAGCACGAGAGCTGGGACAGGACTCACAGATACGCAGTATTTT. This sequence encodes CASTRAGTGLTDTQYF.

Turning to this clone: One end of the junction is discordant with germline, which a read error may explain. This chain connects TRBV9 to TRBJ1-6; D is perhaps TRBD1 (5 bases). The V gene's germline CDR1 is SGDLS and CDR2 YYNGEE. This CDR3 has 15 amino acids. The CDR3 spells CASSPQSRGTSPPHF. The CDR3, as DNA: TGTGCCAGCAGCCCCCAGAGCCGCGGGACCTCACCCCCCCACTTT.

The chain links TRBV7-3 to TRBJ2-2; 11 bases agree with TRBD1. Per the germline V gene, CDR1 is SGHTA and CDR2 is FQGTGA. This CDR3 region has 14 residues. Trimming took 5 bases from V and 7 from J; bases not matched to a gene: 3. The CDR3 region has the DNA TGTGCCAGCAGCCCGGGACAGGGGGACGGGGAGCTGTTTTTT. This encodes CASSPGQGDGELFF.

The rearrangement joins TRBV6-1 to TRBJ2-3, with 8 bases fitting TRBD2. CDR3 length: 17 residues. Germline CDR1 MNHNS, CDR2 SASEGT. Trimming removed 2 bases from V and 1 base from J; junction bases left unmatched: 8. This CDR3 reads CASSEIPGTRGTDTQYF. DNA of the CDR3: TGTGCCAGCAGTGAAATACCCGGGACTAGAGGCACAGATACGCAGTATTTT.

In its sample, this clone was seen a few times. The chain recombines TRBV12-2 with TRBJ1-3. TRBV12-2 is marked as a pseudogene. The CDR3 has 15 amino acids. CDR3 nucleotides: TGTGCAAGTCGCTTAGTGCCCGAATCTGGAAACACCATATATTTT. It translates to CASRLVPESGNTIYF.

On this clone: Other DNA sequences within the sample encode an identical CDR3. Written as DNA, the CDR3 is TGTGCCAGCAGTGAATATTTGCCTCCCCGGGGTACAGATACGCAGTATTTT. Amino acid sequence: CASSEYLPPRGTDTQYF. The chain joins TRBV25-1 to TRBJ2-3, with a possible D match to TRBD2 (5 bases). This CDR3 has 17 residues. V lost 0 bases and J lost 3, with 16 bases in between. Germline CDR1 is MGHDK and CDR2 is SYGVNS. Full variable domain (missing parts from reference TRBV25-1 and TRBJ2-3): EADIYQTPRYLVIGTGKKITLECSQTMGHDKMYWYQQDPGMELHLIHYSYGVNSTEKGDLSSESTVSRIRTEHFPLTLESARPSHTSQYLCASSEYLPPRGTDTQYFGPGTRLTVL.

The V and J genes are TRBV6-5 and TRBJ1-1; 11 bases align to TRBD1. J lost 4 bases, V lost 5 bases, and 6 bases had no gene match. CDR1 and CDR2 from the germline V gene are MNHEY and SVGAGI. The CDR3 is 15 residues long. CDR3 sequence reads: CASSRTGGAGTEAFF. CDR3 coding DNA: TGTGCCAGCAGTCGGACAGGGGGCGCGGGCACTGAAGCTTTCTTT.

The gene calls are TRBV2 and TRBJ2-7; 7 nucleotides align to TRBD1. Per the germline V gene, CDR1 is SNHLY and CDR2 is FYNNEI. This CDR3 has 14 amino acids. With V trimmed by 6 bases and J by 1 base, 6 bases remained unmatched. The CDR3 DNA is TGTGCCAGCAGGGTTGACAGGGCTTCCTACGAGCAGTACTTC. Its protein is CASRVDRASYEQYF.

This clone was detected once. The chain carries TRBV15 and TRBJ1-2; possible D gene TRBD1, 5 bases. Per the germline V gene, CDR1 is LNHNV and CDR2 is YYDKDF (reference sequence). This CDR3 region has 14 residues. V was clipped by 5 bases and J by 4 bases, with 14 bases between them. The CDR3 is CATSPRGGIYGYTF. The CDR3, as DNA: TGTGCCACCAGCCCTCGCGGGGGGATCTATGGCTACACCTTC.

The chain uses TRBV5-1 and TRBJ2-1, with D possibly being TRBD2 (5 bases). Per the germline V gene, CDR1 is SGHRS and CDR2 is YFSETQ. V was trimmed by 2 bases and J by 9 bases, leaving 15 bases between them. This CDR3 has 14 amino acids. CDR3 region: CASSFRTSEGEQFF. The CDR3 region has the DNA TGCGCCAGCAGCTTTCGGACTTCTGAGGGTGAGCAGTTCTTC. Full variable domain (missing parts from reference TRBV5-1 and TRBJ2-1): KAGVTQTPRYLIKTRGQQVTLSCSPISGHRSVSWYQQTPGQGLQFLFEYFSETQRNKGNFPGRFSGRQFSNSRSEMNVSTLELGDSALYLCASSFRTSEGEQFFGPGTRLTVL.

This chain joins TRBV4-1 and TRBJ1-2; D perhaps matches TRBD1 (5 bases). CDR1 is MGHRA, CDR2 YSYEKL, per germline. V was cut by 1 base and J by 0 bases, with 15 bases left in between. The CDR3 totals 17 residues. The CDR3 protein is CASSQGGGGPANYGYTF. CDR3 DNA sequence: TGCGCCAGCAGCCAAGGTGGGGGAGGTCCGGCTAACTATGGCTACACCTTC.

This chain connects TRBV5-1 to TRBJ1-6; the D is unclear. Germline values: CDR1 SGHRS, CDR2 YFSETQ. V was pared by 2 bases and J by 7 bases, with 10 bases between. The CDR3 sequence is 14 residues long. The CDR3 DNA follows: TGCGCCAGCAGCTTCTACTCAGAGAATTCACCCCTCCACTTT. Amino acids: CASSFYSENSPLHF.

The rearrangement uses TRBV5-1 and TRBJ1-3; D uncertain. The CDR3 extends over 13 amino acids. V lost 2 bases and J lost 7, with 10 bases in between. In germline, CDR1 is SGHRS, CDR2 YFSETQ. In DNA form, the CDR3 reads TGCGCCAGCAGCTTAAAGCTCTGGAACACCATATATTTT. Translated: CASSLKLWNTIYF.

The rearrangement links TRBV7-8 to TRBJ1-2; D unclear. Germline V gives CDR1 SGHVS, CDR2 FQNEAQ. Trimming removed 5 bases from V and 4 bases from J, with 23 bases in between. The CDR3 loop spans 17 amino acids. DNA of the CDR3: TGTGCCAGCAGCAACCCACTGCTTACCCGAAAGACCTATGGCTACACCTTC. It encodes CASSNPLLTRKTYGYTF.

This clone is labeled as medium-sized. The chain links TRBV7-6 to TRBJ1-6, with 10 bases matching TRBD1. Germline loops: CDR1 SGHVS, CDR2 FNYEAQ. V dropped 4 bases and J dropped 6; count of bases not matched to a gene: 6. The CDR3 runs to 16 residues. The CDR3 loop is CASSSRGTGANSPLHF. CDR3 nucleotide sequence: TGTGCCAGCAGCTCTCGAGGGACAGGGGCTAATTCACCCCTCCACTTT.

The chain recombines TRBV6-1 with TRBJ1-5; 7 bases match TRBD1. Germline V gene sequence: CDR1 MNHNS, CDR2 SASEGT. J was trimmed by 4 bases and V by 6 bases; bases with no gene match: 3. This CDR3 contains 13 residues. The CDR3 nucleotides read TGTGCCAGCAGCCCGACAGGGAATCAGCCCCAGCATTTT. It yields the protein CASSPTGNQPQHF.